The TCR beta chain under discussion was sequenced for a study of CD8 T cells in ankylosing spondylitis. Study results and caveats: Made up of fewer than ten highly homologous variants, a TCR beta motif appeared characteristic of ankylosing spondylitis blood. It was reported that disease-linked clones were significantly enriched in matched ankylosing spondylitis synovial fluid. In synovial fluid and blood from reactive arthritis, some motif variants were previously reported.

Using quantitative 5'-RACE with molecular barcodes, the authors made TCR beta libraries. Using its own MiXCR run on the 5' RACE reads, TCRdb lists one record per CDR3 protein. The table lists approximately 220,000 distinct CDR3 sequences, more than 25% of them singletons. To note about this clonotype: Its antigen is unidentified.

The V segment lost 5 bases and the J segment 7 bases; nucleotides outside the gene matches: 5. Germline lookup yields CDR1 DFQATT and CDR2 SNEGSKA (reference sequence). The CDR3 runs to 13 residues. This clonotype was sampled from a male donor with ankylosing spondylitis or in good health (not recorded which). V and J are TRBV20-1 and TRBJ1-6; 7 bases line up with TRBD1. Sequences were obtained from blood, either unsorted or a sorted T cell fraction (not recorded which). CDR3 in DNA: TGCAGTGCTGAGGGACAGCTAAATTCACCCCTCCACTTT. It yields the protein CSAEGQLNSPLHF.